The entry that follows covers one T cell receptor (beta chain) sequence. Its cognate antigen is unknown. The CDR3 spans 10 residues. Deletions cut 6 bases from V and 9 bases from J, with 8 bases between. Germline V gene data show CDR1 as SNHLY and CDR2 as FYNNEI. MiXCR was run by TCRdb on the reads, yielding one entry per CDR3 protein. Among some 20,000 distinct CDR3 sequences listed, roughly 40% were seen once. The entry originates in a study of T cell repertoires in cytomegalovirus infection. Turning to the study itself: TCR beta signatures that were public indicated CMV infection and matching HLA type.

Overall study results and limits: Dominating the ex vivo response were TCR beta clonotypes that were CMV-specific and HLA-C-restricted. Cumulative public TCR beta family frequency identified carriers of CMV plus the relevant HLA.

This receptor was obtained from a human donor in good health (CMV status not recorded). Some clones in this sample may be carry-over from other donors' samples. V gene TRBV2 combines with J gene TRBJ1-2, with D hard to call. The sample here was CD8+ T cells from cultured PBMCs, taken from culture after CMV antigen stimulation. CDR3 sequence reads: CASSTTSYTF. In nucleotides, the CDR3 is TGTGCCAGCAGCACGACGAGCTACACCTTC.